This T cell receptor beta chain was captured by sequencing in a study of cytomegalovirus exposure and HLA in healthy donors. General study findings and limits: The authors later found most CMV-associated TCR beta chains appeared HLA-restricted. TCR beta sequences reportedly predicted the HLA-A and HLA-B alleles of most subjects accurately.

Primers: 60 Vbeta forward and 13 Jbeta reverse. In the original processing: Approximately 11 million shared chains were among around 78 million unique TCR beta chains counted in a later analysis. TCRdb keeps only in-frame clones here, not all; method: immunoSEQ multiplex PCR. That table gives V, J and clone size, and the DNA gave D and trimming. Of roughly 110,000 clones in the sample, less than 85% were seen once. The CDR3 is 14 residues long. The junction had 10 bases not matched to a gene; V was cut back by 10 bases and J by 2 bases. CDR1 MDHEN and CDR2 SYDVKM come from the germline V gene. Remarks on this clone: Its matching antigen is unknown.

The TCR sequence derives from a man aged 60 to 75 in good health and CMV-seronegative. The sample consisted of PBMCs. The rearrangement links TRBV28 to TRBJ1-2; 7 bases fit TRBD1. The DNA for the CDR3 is TGTGCCACTCAACCGGGACAGCTAAACTATGGCTACACCTTC. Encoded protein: CATQPGQLNYGYTF.